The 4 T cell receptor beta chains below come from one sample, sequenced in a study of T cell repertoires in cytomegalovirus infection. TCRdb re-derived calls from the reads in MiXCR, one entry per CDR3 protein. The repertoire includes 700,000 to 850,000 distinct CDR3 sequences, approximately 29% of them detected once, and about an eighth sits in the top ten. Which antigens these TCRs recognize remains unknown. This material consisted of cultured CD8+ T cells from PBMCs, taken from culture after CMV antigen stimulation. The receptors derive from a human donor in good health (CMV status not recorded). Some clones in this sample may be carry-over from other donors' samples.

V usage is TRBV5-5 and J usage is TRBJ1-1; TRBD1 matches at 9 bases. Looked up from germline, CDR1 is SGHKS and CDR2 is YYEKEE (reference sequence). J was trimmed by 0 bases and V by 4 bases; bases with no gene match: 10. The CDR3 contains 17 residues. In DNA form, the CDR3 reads TGTGCCAGCAGCAGGGGACAGGGAATTTATATGAACACTGAAGCTTTCTTT. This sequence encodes CASSRGQGIYMNTEAFF.

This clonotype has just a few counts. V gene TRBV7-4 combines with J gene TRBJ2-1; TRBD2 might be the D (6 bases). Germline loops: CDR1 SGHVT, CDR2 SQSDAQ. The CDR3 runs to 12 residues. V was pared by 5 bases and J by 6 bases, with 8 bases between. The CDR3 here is CASSGSGNEQFF. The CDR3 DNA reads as TGTGCCAGCAGCGGTAGCGGCAATGAGCAGTTCTTC.

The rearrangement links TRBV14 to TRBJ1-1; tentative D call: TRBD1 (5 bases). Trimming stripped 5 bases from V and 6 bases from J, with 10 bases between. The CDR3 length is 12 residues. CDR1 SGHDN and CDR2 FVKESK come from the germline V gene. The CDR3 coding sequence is TGTGCCAGCAGCTCCAGGGTCGCTGAAGCTTTCTTT. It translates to CASSSRVAEAFF.

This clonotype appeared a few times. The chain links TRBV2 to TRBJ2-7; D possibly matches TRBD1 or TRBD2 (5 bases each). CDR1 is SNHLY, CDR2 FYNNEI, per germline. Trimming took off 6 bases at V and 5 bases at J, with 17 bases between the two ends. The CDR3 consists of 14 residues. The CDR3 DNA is TGTGCCAGCAGCGAATGGGGGACCCGCGACGAGCAGTACTTC. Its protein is CASSEWGTRDEQYF.